This entry lists 4 T cell receptor beta chains sequenced from one sample in a study of blood T cells in healthy people across ages. A J-beta primer mix and a sample-barcoded 5' primer were used in a second PCR of roughly 6 to 11 cycles. TCRdb recomputed calls from the 5' RACE reads with MiXCR, one row per CDR3 protein. The table shows about 800,000 distinct CDR3 sequences, with around 25% occurring only once. The sample was also reused in another study, on T cells of mothers and their children.

The sample was blood. The receptor set was obtained from a boy between 10 and 17 years old in good health.

The rearrangement joins TRBV7-2 to TRBJ2-7; 13 bases line up with TRBD2. The CDR3 is 13 residues long. The V gene's germline CDR1 is SGHTA and CDR2 FQGNSA. Trimming at V came to 5 bases and at J to 7 bases, leaving 2 bases not matched to a gene. CDR3 coding DNA: TGTGCCAGCAGCACACTAGCGGGGGGGGAGCAGTACTTC. This sequence encodes CASSTLAGGEQYF.

The chain links TRBV9 to TRBJ2-3, with D unresolved. CDR1 and CDR2 (germline): SGDLS, YYNGEE. Trimming took 0 bases from V and 2 from J, leaving 16 bases between them. CDR3 length: 17 residues. The chain's CDR3 is CASSVGLSPVITDTQYF. In nucleotides, the CDR3 is TGTGCCAGCAGCGTAGGTCTTAGCCCGGTCATCACAGATACGCAGTATTTT.

Many counts were recorded for this clonotype. This chain links TRBV6-5 with TRBJ2-7, with TRBD2 matching 9 bases. This CDR3 region has 17 residues. Germline V gives CDR1 MNHEY, CDR2 SVGAGI. V shed 1 base, J shed 0 bases, and the junction held 7 bases outside the gene matches. The CDR3 protein is CASSYFGSGRSSYEQYF. In nucleotides, the CDR3 is TGTGCCAGCAGTTACTTCGGGAGCGGGAGGAGCTCCTACGAGCAGTACTTC.

J is TRBJ2-5 and V is TRBV3-1, with a possible D match to TRBD2 (6 bases). Germline V gene data show CDR1 as LGHDT and CDR2 as YNNKEL (reference sequence). Between the trimmed V and J ends, which lost 1 base and 4 bases, there was a span of 16 bases. CDR3 length: 16 residues. CDR3 sequence: CASSQVGSISGETQYF. CDR3 DNA sequence: TGTGCCAGCAGCCAAGTCGGCAGTATTAGCGGAGAGACCCAGTACTTC.